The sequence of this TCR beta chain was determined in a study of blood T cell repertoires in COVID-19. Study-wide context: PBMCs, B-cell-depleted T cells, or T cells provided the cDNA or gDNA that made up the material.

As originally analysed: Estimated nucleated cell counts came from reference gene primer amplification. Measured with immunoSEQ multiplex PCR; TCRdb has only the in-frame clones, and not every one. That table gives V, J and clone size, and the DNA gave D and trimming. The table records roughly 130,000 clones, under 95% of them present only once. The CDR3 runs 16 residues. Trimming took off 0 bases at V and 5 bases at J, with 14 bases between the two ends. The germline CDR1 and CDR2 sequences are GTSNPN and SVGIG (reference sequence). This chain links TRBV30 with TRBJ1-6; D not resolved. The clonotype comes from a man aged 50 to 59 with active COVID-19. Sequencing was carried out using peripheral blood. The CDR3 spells CAWSVLNQVNNSPLHF. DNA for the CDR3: TGTGCCTGGAGTGTATTAAATCAGGTTAATAATTCACCCCTCCACTTT.